The 21 T cell receptor beta chains given below trace back to one sample, sequenced in a study of shared clonotypes between healthy human individuals. The method was immunoSEQ multiplex PCR; TCRdb's version includes in-frame clones alone and lacks a portion of them. The table includes about 490,000 clones, approximately 80% detected once. The sample consisted of PBMCs. These receptors were collected from a woman aged 40-49 years in good health. Some clones in this sample may be carry-over from other donors' samples.

This clone was recorded only once. The V gene is TRBV4-3, the J gene TRBJ2-3; TRBD2 matches 15 bases. V was clipped by 2 bases and J by 5 bases; unmatched bases: 5. The CDR3 is made up of 17 amino acids. CDR1 is LGHNA, CDR2 YSLEER, per germline. The CDR3 DNA sequence: TGCGCCAGCAGCCAACGACCGGGACTAGCGGGGGGAGATACGCAGTATTTT. Protein: CASSQRPGLAGGDTQYF.

This chain uses TRBV4-3 with TRBJ2-7; TRBD2 matches 13 bases. CDR1 is LGHNA, CDR2 YSLEER, per germline. Unmatched junction bases numbered 5, after V lost 1 base and J lost 2 bases. This CDR3 region has 17 residues. CDR3 in amino acids: CASSQAPGLAGPYEQYF. CDR3 in DNA: TGCGCCAGCAGCCAAGCTCCGGGACTAGCGGGACCCTACGAGCAGTACTTC.

The count of this clone is one. The CDR3 reads CASSLIGQAGTYEQYF. CDR3 sequence (DNA): TGTGCCAGCAGCTTGATCGGGCAAGCAGGGACCTACGAGCAGTACTTC. This rearrangement joins TRBV5-6 to TRBJ2-7; D might be TRBD1 (5 bases). The germline V and J ends were trimmed by 1 base and 2 bases, with 16 bases remaining between them. CDR3 length equals 16 residues. Germline values: CDR1 SGHDT, CDR2 YYEEEE.

The J gene is TRBJ2-1, the V gene TRBV4-2, with TRBD2 matching 13 bases. The J segment lost 7 bases and the V segment lost 4 bases, leaving 7 bases of the junction unmatched. CDR3 size: 16 residues. Germline V gene lookup returns CDR1 LGHNA and CDR2 YNFKEQ. This CDR3 is CASSPLETSGRNEQFF. CDR3 DNA sequence: TGTGCCAGCAGCCCCTTGGAGACTAGCGGGAGGAATGAGCAGTTCTTC.

CDR3 sequence reads: CASSLARAQNTEAFF. CDR3 DNA sequence: TGTGCCAGCAGCTTAGCGCGGGCGCAGAACACTGAAGCTTTCTTT. The chain is built from TRBV7-9 and TRBJ1-1; D remains unclear. CDR1 and CDR2 from the germline V gene are SEHNR and FQNEAQ (reference sequence). This CDR3 has 15 residues. V was clipped by 0 bases and J by 1 base, with 9 bases between them.

The rearrangement joins TRBV27 to TRBJ1-1; D not certain. CDR3 size: 13 residues. Germline V gives CDR1 MNHEY, CDR2 SMNVEV (reference sequence). V lost 4 bases and J lost 4, with 10 bases in between. This CDR3 reads CASSSPPSTEAFF. The CDR3, as DNA: TGTGCCAGCAGTTCCCCCCCCTCCACTGAAGCTTTCTTT.

The chain has TRBV27 and TRBJ2-7, with 12 bases lining up with TRBD1. The CDR3 spans 14 residues. V lost 4 bases and J lost 7; bases outside the gene matches: 5. The germline V gene encodes CDR1 MNHEY and CDR2 SMNVEV (reference sequence). This chain's CDR3 is CASSSRDRGREQYF. The CDR3 nucleotides read TGTGCCAGCAGTTCCCGGGACAGGGGGCGGGAGCAGTACTTC.

V usage is TRBV5-4 and J usage is TRBJ2-2; 10 nucleotides line up with TRBD2. The CDR3 extends over 16 amino acids. V lost 5 bases to trimming and J lost 2 bases; unmatched junction nucleotides: 6. In germline, CDR1 is SGHNT, CDR2 YYREEE (reference sequence). The CDR3 here is CASSFGLAVNTGELFF. The CDR3 DNA follows: TGTGCCAGCAGTTTTGGACTAGCGGTAAACACCGGGGAGCTGTTTTTT.

The rearrangement links TRBV11-2 to TRBJ2-1; maybe TRBD1 (6 bases). This CDR3 has 16 residues. The V end was cut by 5 bases, the J end by 0 bases, with 14 bases between. Germline CDR1 SGHAT, CDR2 FQNNGV. This CDR3 is CASSTSRGNSYNEQFF. Written as DNA, the CDR3 is TGTGCCAGCAGCACTTCTAGGGGGAACTCCTACAATGAGCAGTTCTTC.

The chain recombines TRBV9 with TRBJ2-7; 11 bases map to TRBD2. CDR1 is SGDLS and CDR2 is YYNGEE in the germline V gene. The ends lost 0 bases at V and 5 bases at J; junction bases unmatched: 4. There are 15 residues in the CDR3. CDR3 nucleotides: TGTGCCAGCAGCGTAGGGCTAGCGGGAGGACACGAGCAGTACTTC. As protein: CASSVGLAGGHEQYF.

The V call is TRBV5-4, the J call TRBJ1-2; possible D gene TRBD1, 6 bases. This CDR3 contains 16 residues. The V and J ends lost 0 bases and 4 bases respectively, with 16 bases between them. Germline CDR1 is SGHNT and CDR2 is YYREEE (reference sequence). The CDR3 DNA follows: TGTGCCAGCAGCTTGGCGCAGTCAGGGGCCGGCTATGGCTACACCTTC. Translated, it gives CASSLAQSGAGYGYTF.

V usage is TRBV28 and J usage is TRBJ2-3; 9 bases are shared with TRBD2. The CDR3 is made up of 17 amino acids. Germline loops: CDR1 MDHEN, CDR2 SYDVKM. The ends lost 3 bases at V and 5 bases at J; junction bases unmatched: 12. CDR3 amino acids: CASSFQTSGRREDTQYF. The CDR3 DNA sequence: TGTGCCAGCAGTTTCCAGACTAGCGGTCGAAGGGAAGATACGCAGTATTTT.

J is TRBJ2-1 and V is TRBV11-2; D may be TRBD1 or TRBD2 (5 bases each). Germline V gene lookup returns CDR1 SGHAT and CDR2 FQNNGV. V was cut by 5 bases and J by 5 bases, with 16 bases left in between. This CDR3 comprises 15 residues. The CDR3 sequence is CASSPRASRDNEQFF. CDR3 DNA sequence: TGTGCCAGCAGCCCCAGGGCTAGCCGGGACAATGAGCAGTTCTTC.

With respect to this clone: At one of its ends the junction is not consistent with the germline gene, which may arise from a read error. This rearrangement joins TRBV7-2 to TRBJ2-7, with TRBD2 matching over 14 bases. Germline loops: CDR1 SGHTA, CDR2 FQGNSA. The length of the CDR3 is 17 residues. CDR3 bases: TGTGACAGCGGCTTGGGACTAGCGGGAGCTAAGTTGGACGAGCAGTACTTC. Protein sequence: CDSGLGLAGAKLDEQYF.

The chain employs TRBV28 and TRBJ2-5; D remains ambiguous. TRBJ2-7 matches the DNA end more closely, so the J call is doubtful. CDR3 length: 15 residues. Looked up from germline, CDR1 is MDHEN and CDR2 is SYDVKM. The CDR3 sequence is CASSFLSASNYEQYF. The CDR3 DNA sequence: TGTGCCAGCAGTTTTCTCTCTGCGAGCAACTACGAGCAGTACTTC.

The V call is TRBV6-5, the J call TRBJ1-1, with no clear D. Germline V gene sequence: CDR1 MNHEY, CDR2 SVGAGI. The CDR3 loop spans 13 amino acids. Trimming took 7 bases from V and 0 from J, leaving 9 bases between them. The CDR3 coding sequence is TGTGCCAGCAAGAGGGAGATGAACACTGAAGCTTTCTTT. Translation gives CASKREMNTEAFF.

The CDR3 DNA is TGTGCCAGCAGCTTGTATAATGGGGGGAGGTCAGCTTTCTTT. Translated: CASSLYNGGRSAFF. The gene calls are TRBV5-4 and TRBJ1-1; D is perhaps TRBD1 (5 bases). Germline assignment: CDR1 SGHNT and CDR2 YYREEE (reference sequence). V lost 1 base, J lost 10 bases, and 17 bases lay in between. This CDR3 is built from 14 residues. Full variable domain (missing parts from reference TRBV5-4 and TRBJ1-1): ETGVTQSPTHLIKTRGQQVTLRCSSQSGHNTVSWYQQALGQGPQFIFQYYREEENGRGNFPPRFSGLQFPNYSSELNVNALELDDSALYLCASSLYNGGRSAFFGQGTRLTVV.

The CDR3 sequence is CASSELAGRSSYNEQFF. The CDR3 DNA sequence: TGTGCCAGCAGTGAACTAGCGGGCCGAAGCTCCTACAATGAGCAGTTCTTC. The J gene is TRBJ2-1, the V gene TRBV25-1; 8 nucleotides match TRBD2. V shed 2 bases and J 0 bases; nucleotides not matched to a gene: 6. The CDR3 is 17 amino acids. CDR1 and CDR2 from the germline V gene are MGHDK and SYGVNS.

The chain has TRBV7-9 and TRBJ2-1, with TRBD2 matching 11 bases. The trim removed 5 bases at V and 0 bases at J, leaving 3 bases unmatched. The CDR3 length is 16 residues. CDR1 and CDR2 (germline): SEHNR, FQNEAQ (reference sequence). CDR3 nucleotide sequence: TGTGCCAGCAGCCGTACTAGCGGGAGCTCCTACAATGAGCAGTTCTTC. As protein: CASSRTSGSSYNEQFF.

The V gene is TRBV4-1, the J gene TRBJ2-5; a weak D match, TRBD2 (6 bases). With 4 bases removed from V and 2 bases from J, the gap between germline ends came to 14 bases. The CDR3 contains 15 residues. Germline V gene data show CDR1 as MGHRA and CDR2 as YSYEKL. This CDR3 is CASSRTHSGQETQYF. The CDR3 region has the DNA TGCGCCAGCAGCCGAACCCATAGCGGACAAGAGACCCAGTACTTC.

CDR3 nucleotides: TGTGCCAGCAGCTTGGGGGCAGGGGAGGGCTATGGCTACACCTTC. Protein product: CASSLGAGEGYGYTF. This chain links TRBV5-4 with TRBJ1-2, with TRBD1 as a possible D gene (6 bases). The V end lost 0 bases, the J end lost 4 bases, and 13 bases lay between the germline ends. Germline V CDR1 and CDR2: SGHNT, YYREEE (reference sequence). The CDR3 is 15 residues long.